Following are 27 T cell receptor beta chains from one sample sequenced in a study of shared clonotypes between healthy human individuals (dated by TCRdb to the early 2020s). Receptors were amplified or captured by the immunoSEQ multiplex PCR assay. The table comes from immuneACCESS by way of TCRdb, which keeps in-frame sequences with V and J called. Part of the clones is missing from these tables; in studies checked, under half for an unresolved V gene and the rest for unknown reasons. For this sample the table gives over 2,000,000 clones, of which about 94% were detected only once. The ten biggest clones cover more than 1.5% of the sample. CD8 naive samples were CD45RO-negative cells positively selected for CCR7, giving a CD45RA+CCR7+ population that excluded TemRA cells. Sequenced material: naive CD8+ T cells from PBMCs. The cell subset or site label for this specimen denotes: CD45RA+CCR7+. Source of these receptors: a man aged 18 to 29 in good health. Some clones in this sample may be carry-over from other donors' samples.

This CDR3 reads CASSLVTSDYEQYF. The DNA for the CDR3 is TGTGCCAGCAGCTTAGTCACTAGTGACTACGAGCAGTACTTC. The V and J genes are TRBV7-6 and TRBJ2-7; possible D gene TRBD2, 5 bases. Germline CDR1 and CDR2: SGHVS and FNYEAQ. Between the trimmed V and J ends, which lost 1 base and 3 bases, there was a span of 10 bases. The CDR3 extends over 14 amino acids.

This clone is a singleton in its sample. The chain carries TRBV7-6 and TRBJ2-1; 7 nucleotides agree with TRBD2. J was trimmed by 10 bases and V by 5 bases; bases with no gene match: 17. CDR3 length: 16 amino acids. Looked up from germline, CDR1 is SGHVS and CDR2 is FNYEAQ. CDR3 DNA sequence: TGTGCCAGCAGCCTACCAACCGGGACTACCGTCAAGGAGCAGTTCTTC. Its protein is CASSLPTGTTVKEQFF.

This clone came up a few times. The rearrangement joins TRBV9 to TRBJ1-2; 8 nucleotides match TRBD1. The CDR3 loop spans 14 amino acids. Germline V gives CDR1 SGDLS, CDR2 YYNGEE. J was trimmed by 4 bases and V by 5 bases; bases with no gene match: 7. CDR3 amino acids: CASSEKGTGYGYTF. In nucleotides, the CDR3 is TGTGCCAGCAGTGAGAAAGGGACAGGCTATGGCTACACCTTC.

The rearrangement joins TRBV4-1 to TRBJ2-1; 7 nucleotides agree with TRBD2. CDR1 is MGHRA and CDR2 is YSYEKL in the germline V gene. V lost 3 bases to trimming and J lost 1 base; unmatched junction nucleotides: 3. This CDR3 spans 15 amino acids. CDR3 region: CASSQQGGSYNEQFF. CDR3 bases: TGCGCCAGCAGCCAGCAGGGAGGGTCCTACAATGAGCAGTTCTTC.

The V gene is TRBV7-2, the J gene TRBJ2-7; 7 bases are a match to TRBD1. J gave up 0 bases and V 0 bases, and 2 bases lay outside the gene matches. Looked up from germline, CDR1 is SGHTA and CDR2 is FQGNSA. The CDR3 has 15 residues. The CDR3 protein is CASSLATGPSYEQYF. CDR3 nucleotide sequence: TGTGCCAGCAGCTTAGCGACAGGGCCCTCCTACGAGCAGTACTTC. Complete variable domain (other parts from reference TRBV7-2 and TRBJ2-7): GAGVSQSPSNKVTEKGKDVELRCDPISGHTALYWYRQSLGQGLEFLIYFQGNSAPDKSGLPSDRFSAERTGGSVSTLTIQRTQQEDSAVYLCASSLATGPSYEQYFGPGTRLTVT.

This chain connects TRBV9 to TRBJ1-2, with D tentatively TRBD1 (5 bases). The germline V gene encodes CDR1 SGDLS and CDR2 YYNGEE. V lost 4 bases, J lost 0 bases, and 13 bases lay in between. This CDR3 has 15 amino acids. CDR3 nucleotides: TGTGCCAGCAGCCTCGCTGGGGGAACTAACTATGGCTACACCTTC. Translated, it gives CASSLAGGTNYGYTF.

The chain couples TRBV7-9 to TRBJ2-1; TRBD2 matches 10 bases. Trimming removed 5 bases from V and 4 bases from J; junction bases left unmatched: 8. CDR1 is SEHNR, CDR2 FQNEAQ, per germline (reference sequence). CDR3 length equals 16 residues. CDR3 protein: CASSMTLAGAYNEQFF. The CDR3 DNA reads TGTGCCAGCAGCATGACTCTAGCGGGGGCATACAATGAGCAGTTCTTC.

The CDR3 protein is CASSLIYDRGAVKETQYF. The CDR3 bases are TGTGCCAGCAGTTTAATTTATGATCGGGGCGCGGTTAAAGAGACCCAGTACTTC. The rearrangement uses TRBV27 and TRBJ2-5, with D perhaps being TRBD1 or TRBD2 (5 bases each). The CDR3 is 18 amino acids. Trimming shortened V by 2 bases and J by 3 bases, and 22 bases separated the two germline ends. Germline V gene data show CDR1 as MNHEY and CDR2 as SMNVEV (reference sequence).

The V call is TRBV7-6, the J call TRBJ2-3; 14 positions agree with TRBD2. The CDR3 consists of 15 residues. Germline-derived CDR1 and CDR2 are SGHVS and FNYEAQ. With V trimmed by 4 bases and J by 3 bases, 0 bases remained unmatched. The CDR3 DNA reads TGTGCCAGCAGCTGGACTAGCGGGAGGACAGATACGCAGTATTTT. Translated, it gives CASSWTSGRTDTQYF.

In this sample, this clone turned up once. The chain joins TRBV6-1 to TRBJ2-7; the D gene is possibly TRBD1 (7 bases). Germline loops: CDR1 MNHNS, CDR2 SASEGT. V lost 6 bases and J 2 bases, leaving 14 bases between the germline ends. This CDR3 has 14 residues. The CDR3 DNA follows: TGTGCCAGCAGCGCGGGACAGATTACCTACGAGCAGTACTTC. It encodes CASSAGQITYEQYF.

This clone has more than one count but fewer than ten. Other DNA sequences from this sample encode an identical CDR3 as well. The V gene is TRBV28, the J gene TRBJ1-5; D gene ambiguous. Germline lookup yields CDR1 MDHEN and CDR2 SYDVKM. The CDR3 is 13 residues long. The ends were cut back, 1 base at V and 1 base at J, with 2 bases in the middle. CDR3 DNA sequence: TGTGCCAGCAGTTTATACAGCAATCAGCCCCAGCATTTT. Protein product: CASSLYSNQPQHF. Together with reference TRBV28 and TRBJ1-5, the CDR3 gives the full variable domain: DVKVTQSSRYLVKRTGEKVFLECVQDMDHENMFWYRQDPGLGLRLIYFSYDVKMKEKGDIPEGYSVSREKKERFSLILESASTNQTSMYLCASSLYSNQPQHFGDGTRLSIL.

The chain has TRBV19 and TRBJ1-2; no clear D gene. CDR1 is LNHDA, CDR2 SQIVND, per germline (reference sequence). The CDR3 totals 15 residues. V was clipped by 10 bases and J by 5 bases, with 23 bases between them. CDR3 nucleotides: TGTGCCAATCGTTACCGGGTTTCGGTACGGTATGGCTACACCTTC. Protein sequence: CANRYRVSVRYGYTF.

This clone showed up just once. The V call is TRBV6-1, the J call TRBJ2-1, with D hard to call. V lost 7 bases and J lost 3, with 13 bases in between. CDR3 length equals 14 residues. CDR1 and CDR2 (germline): MNHNS, SASEGT. Here the CDR3 DNA reads TGTGCCAGCACCCCCGGGCCCAACTACAATGAGCAGTTCTTC. Translated: CASTPGPNYNEQFF.

This clone was detected only once. The V gene is TRBV9, the J gene TRBJ1-3, with D hard to call. The CDR3 runs 14 residues. The V end lost 1 base, the J end lost 8 bases, and 13 bases lay between the germline ends. Germline V CDR1 and CDR2: SGDLS, YYNGEE. The CDR3 protein is CASSVSRWGDTIYF. CDR3 in DNA: TGTGCCAGCAGCGTAAGCAGGTGGGGAGACACCATATATTTT.

This chain joins TRBV29-1 and TRBJ2-3; D might be TRBD1 or TRBD2, each matching 6 bases. Germline CDR1 reads SQVTM; CDR2 reads ANQGSEA. The ends were cut back, 7 bases at V and 2 bases at J, with 16 bases in the middle. CDR3 length: 14 residues. The CDR3 sequence is CSGLGGLFTDTQYF. CDR3 DNA sequence: TGCAGCGGGTTAGGGGGGCTATTCACAGATACGCAGTATTTT.

The V call is TRBV25-1, the J call TRBJ1-5; 8 bases fit TRBD1. Germline V gene data show CDR1 as MGHDK and CDR2 as SYGVNS. V was clipped by 2 bases and J by 6 bases; unmatched bases: 3. The CDR3 is made up of 14 amino acids. CDR3 DNA: TGTGCCAGCAGTGAACCCCAGGGGGCTCAGCCCCAGCATTTT. Its translation is CASSEPQGAQPQHF.

This clone was detected a few times. The V and J genes are TRBV5-1 and TRBJ1-1; unclear D gene. Germline CDR1 and CDR2: SGHRS and YFSETQ. The CDR3 extends over 15 amino acids. Trimming cost V 0 bases and J 0 bases, with 9 bases left between them. The CDR3 is CASSLGVDLNTEAFF. The CDR3 coding sequence is TGCGCCAGCAGCTTGGGAGTGGATCTGAACACTGAAGCTTTCTTT. Together with reference TRBV5-1 and TRBJ1-1, the CDR3 gives the full variable domain: KAGVTQTPRYLIKTRGQQVTLSCSPISGHRSVSWYQQTPGQGLQFLFEYFSETQRNKGNFPGRFSGRQFSNSRSEMNVSTLELGDSALYLCASSLGVDLNTEAFFGQGTRLTVV.

J is TRBJ2-7 and V is TRBV7-8, with TRBD1 as a possible D gene (6 bases). V dropped 1 base and J dropped 5 bases, with 15 bases sitting between them. Germline values: CDR1 SGHVS, CDR2 FQNEAQ. This CDR3 is 15 amino acids long. The CDR3 coding sequence is TGTGCCAGCAGCTTAGGGGGGCTAAAGCTCGACGAGCAGTACTTC. This encodes CASSLGGLKLDEQYF.

The J gene is TRBJ2-2, the V gene TRBV10-2, with TRBD2 matching over 11 bases. The V gene end was trimmed by 7 bases and the J gene end by 2 bases; junction bases not matched to a gene: 15. The CDR3 has 19 residues. CDR1 WSHSY and CDR2 SAAADI come from the germline V gene. The CDR3 DNA reads TGCGCCAGCACTGATGGACTAGCGGGCTGGGGGGTAAACACCGGGGAGCTGTTTTTT. Protein sequence: CASTDGLAGWGVNTGELFF.

This chain links TRBV6-6 with TRBJ2-7; TRBD1 matches 12 bases. Trimming at V came to 2 bases and at J to 7 bases, leaving 6 bases not matched to a gene. CDR1 is MNHNY and CDR2 is SVGAGI in the germline V gene (reference sequence). This CDR3 region has 15 residues. CDR3 in amino acids: CASSYPGQGAREQYF. The CDR3 DNA sequence: TGTGCCAGCAGTTACCCGGGACAGGGGGCCAGGGAGCAGTACTTC.

In its sample, this clone was seen once. This chain uses TRBV28 with TRBJ1-1, with 8 bases matching TRBD1. The junction had 7 bases not matched to a gene; V was cut back by 6 bases and J by 4 bases. This CDR3 comprises 14 residues. From germline, CDR1 is MDHEN and CDR2 SYDVKM. CDR3 sequence: CASRTGRGPTEAFF. DNA of the CDR3: TGTGCCAGCAGAACTGGCAGGGGGCCCACTGAAGCTTTCTTT.

The chain couples TRBV27 to TRBJ2-7; maybe TRBD2 (5 bases). V lost 2 bases and J lost 6, with 14 bases in between. Germline V CDR1 and CDR2: MNHEY, SMNVEV (reference sequence). The CDR3 runs 14 residues. The CDR3 loop reads CASSLTGVPSEQYF. As DNA, the CDR3 is TGTGCCAGCAGTTTAACCGGGGTCCCCTCCGAGCAGTACTTC.

This clone was detected only a few times. The V call is TRBV19, the J call TRBJ1-1; D uncertain. Germline V gene lookup returns CDR1 LNHDA and CDR2 SQIVND (reference sequence). This CDR3 is 12 amino acids long. With 4 bases removed from V and 6 bases from J, the gap between germline ends came to 9 bases. The CDR3 loop is CASSTGVPEAFF. CDR3 nucleotide sequence: TGTGCCAGTAGTACCGGGGTCCCTGAAGCTTTCTTT.

The chain links TRBV19 to TRBJ2-7; D ambiguous. The CDR3 sequence is 15 residues long. V was pared by 3 bases and J by 0 bases, with 12 bases between. Germline V CDR1 and CDR2: LNHDA, SQIVND (reference sequence). CDR3 nucleotides: TGTGCCAGTAGTATTTGGCCTTCCCGCTCCTACGAGCAGTACTTC. Encoded protein: CASSIWPSRSYEQYF.

V and J are TRBV14 and TRBJ2-1, with 7 bases identical to TRBD2. The CDR3 loop spans 17 amino acids. V lost 4 bases and J lost 8; bases outside the gene matches: 17. Germline V gene lookup returns CDR1 SGHDN and CDR2 FVKESK. Here the CDR3 reads CASSPLEGRDLRDEQFF. CDR3 sequence (DNA): TGTGCCAGCAGCCCGCTTGAAGGGAGGGACTTGAGGGATGAGCAGTTCTTC. The variable domain in full, completed from reference TRBV14 and TRBJ2-1, reads EAGVTQFPSHSVIEKGQTVTLRCDPISGHDNLYWYRRVMGKEIKFLLHFVKESKQDESGMPNNRFLAERTGGTYSTLKVQPAELEDSGVYFCASSPLEGRDLRDEQFFGPGTRLTVL.

This sequence joins TRBV5-4 and TRBJ2-3, with 12 bases that match TRBD2. This CDR3 has 16 residues. CDR1 and CDR2 (germline): SGHNT, YYREEE (reference sequence). The V gene end was trimmed by 4 bases and the J gene end by 2 bases; junction bases not matched to a gene: 5. The CDR3 DNA sequence: TGTGCCAGCAGCACGGGACTAGCGGGCCTCACAGATACGCAGTATTTT. Translated, it gives CASSTGLAGLTDTQYF. The whole variable domain, filled in from reference TRBV5-4 and TRBJ2-3, reads ETGVTQSPTHLIKTRGQQVTLRCSSQSGHNTVSWYQQALGQGPQFIFQYYREEENGRGNFPPRFSGLQFPNYSSELNVNALELDDSALYLCASSTGLAGLTDTQYFGPGTRLTVL.

As to this clone: The sample holds other DNA sequences that translate to the same CDR3. This rearrangement joins TRBV30 to TRBJ2-1, with D unclear. The V and J ends lost 5 bases and 1 base respectively, with 6 bases between them. The CDR3 covers 12 residues. CDR1 GTSNPN and CDR2 SVGIG come from the germline V gene (reference sequence). The CDR3: CAWGGSYNEQFF. The CDR3 DNA sequence: TGTGCCTGGGGTGGTTCCTACAATGAGCAGTTCTTC.